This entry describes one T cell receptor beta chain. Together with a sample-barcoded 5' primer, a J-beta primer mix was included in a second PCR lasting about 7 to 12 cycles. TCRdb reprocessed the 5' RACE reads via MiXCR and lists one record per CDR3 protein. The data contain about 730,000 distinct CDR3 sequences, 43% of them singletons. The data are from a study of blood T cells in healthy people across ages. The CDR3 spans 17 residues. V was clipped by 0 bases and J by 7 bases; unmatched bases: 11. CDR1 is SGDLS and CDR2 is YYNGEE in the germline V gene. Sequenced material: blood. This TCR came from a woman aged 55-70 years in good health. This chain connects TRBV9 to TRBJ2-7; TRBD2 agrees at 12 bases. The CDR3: CASSVGSLAGGNNEQYF. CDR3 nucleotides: TGTGCCAGCAGCGTAGGGTCACTAGCGGGAGGTAACAATGAGCAGTACTTC.